This T cell receptor (beta chain) was sequenced during a study of technical replicates of blood from several donors. This CDR3 comprises 15 residues. Deletions cut 7 bases from V and 3 bases from J, with 18 bases between. Germline assignment: CDR1 SEHNR and CDR2 FQNEAQ (reference sequence). TCRdb keeps only in-frame clones here, not all; method: immunoSEQ multiplex PCR. This sample has tens of thousands of clones; around nine tenths occur once, and the top ten carry 0.25%. Sequencing used T cells isolated from PBMCs. The V and J genes are TRBV7-9 and TRBJ1-1; D possibly corresponds to TRBD1 (6 bases). The sequence came from a human donor in good health. CDR3 loop: CASTKGGGPDTEAFF. The CDR3 region has the DNA TGTGCCAGCACCAAAGGGGGGGGTCCGGACACTGAAGCTTTCTTT.